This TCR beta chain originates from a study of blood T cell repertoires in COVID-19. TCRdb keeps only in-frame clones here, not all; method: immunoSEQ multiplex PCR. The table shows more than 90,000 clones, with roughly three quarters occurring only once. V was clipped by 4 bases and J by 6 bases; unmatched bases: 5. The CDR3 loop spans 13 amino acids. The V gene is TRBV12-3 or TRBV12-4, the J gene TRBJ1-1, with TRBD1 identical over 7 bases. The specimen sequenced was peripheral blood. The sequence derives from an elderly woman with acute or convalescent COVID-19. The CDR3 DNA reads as TGTGCCAGCAGTTACAGGGGCCTCCCTGAAGCTTTCTTT. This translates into CASSYRGLPEAFF.